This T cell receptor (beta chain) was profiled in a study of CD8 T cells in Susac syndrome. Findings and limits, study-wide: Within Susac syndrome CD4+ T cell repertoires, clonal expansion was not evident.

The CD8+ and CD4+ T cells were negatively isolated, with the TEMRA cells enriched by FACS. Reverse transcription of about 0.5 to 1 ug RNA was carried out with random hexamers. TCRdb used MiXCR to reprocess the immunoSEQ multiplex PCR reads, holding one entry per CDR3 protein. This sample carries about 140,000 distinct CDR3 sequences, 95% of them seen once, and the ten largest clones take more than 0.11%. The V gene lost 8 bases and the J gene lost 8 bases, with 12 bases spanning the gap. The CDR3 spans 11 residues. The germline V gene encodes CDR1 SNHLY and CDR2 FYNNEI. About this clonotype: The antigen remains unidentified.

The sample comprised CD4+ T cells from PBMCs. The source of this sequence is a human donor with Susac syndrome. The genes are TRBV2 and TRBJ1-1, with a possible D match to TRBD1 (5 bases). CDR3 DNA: TGTGCCAGCTTTAGGGGCAGGGAAGCTTTCTTT. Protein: CASFRGREAFF.